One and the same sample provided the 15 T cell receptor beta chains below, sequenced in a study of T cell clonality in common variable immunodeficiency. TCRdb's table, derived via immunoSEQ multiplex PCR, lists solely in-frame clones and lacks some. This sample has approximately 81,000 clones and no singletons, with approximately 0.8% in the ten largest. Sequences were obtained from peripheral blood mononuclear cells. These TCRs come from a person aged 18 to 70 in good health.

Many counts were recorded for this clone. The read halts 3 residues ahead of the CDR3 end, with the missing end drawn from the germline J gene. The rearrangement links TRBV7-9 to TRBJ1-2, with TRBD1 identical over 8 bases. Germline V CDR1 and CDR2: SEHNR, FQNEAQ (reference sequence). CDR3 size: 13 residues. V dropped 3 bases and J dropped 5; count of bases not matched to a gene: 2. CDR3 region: CASSLTGAYGYTF. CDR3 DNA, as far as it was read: TGTGCCAGCAGCTTGACAGGGGCATATGGC.

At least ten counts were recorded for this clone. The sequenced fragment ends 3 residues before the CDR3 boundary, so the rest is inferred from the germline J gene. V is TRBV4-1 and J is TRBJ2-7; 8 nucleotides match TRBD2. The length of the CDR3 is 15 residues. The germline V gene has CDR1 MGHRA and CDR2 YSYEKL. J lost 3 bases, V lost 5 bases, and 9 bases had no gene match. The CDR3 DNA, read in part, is TGCGCCAGCAGCGTAAGCGGGAGTGCCCTCTACGAG. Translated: CASSVSGSALYE. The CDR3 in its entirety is CASSVSGSALYEQYF.

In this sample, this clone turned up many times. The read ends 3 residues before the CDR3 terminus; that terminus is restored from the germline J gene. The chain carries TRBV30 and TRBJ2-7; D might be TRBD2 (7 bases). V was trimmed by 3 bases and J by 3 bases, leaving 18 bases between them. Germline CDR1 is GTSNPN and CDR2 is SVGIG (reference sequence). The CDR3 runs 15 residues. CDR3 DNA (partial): TGTGCCTGGAGGGGGGGCAGCGGCGGGGGCTACGAG. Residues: CAWRGGSGGGYE. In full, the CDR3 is CAWRGGSGGGYEQYF.

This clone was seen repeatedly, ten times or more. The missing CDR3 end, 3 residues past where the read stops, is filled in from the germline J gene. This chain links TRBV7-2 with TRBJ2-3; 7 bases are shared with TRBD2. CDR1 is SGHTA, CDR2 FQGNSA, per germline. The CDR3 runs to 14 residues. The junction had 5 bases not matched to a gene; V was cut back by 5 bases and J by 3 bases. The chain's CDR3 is CASSEGGVTDTQYF. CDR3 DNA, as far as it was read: TGTGCCAGCAGCGAGGGAGGGGTTACAGATACG.

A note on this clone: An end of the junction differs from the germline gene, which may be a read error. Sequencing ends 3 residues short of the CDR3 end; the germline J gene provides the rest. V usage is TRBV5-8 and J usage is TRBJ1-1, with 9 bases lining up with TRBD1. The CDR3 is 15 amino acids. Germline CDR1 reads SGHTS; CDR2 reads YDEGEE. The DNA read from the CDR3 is TGTGCCAGCAGCGTGGGGGACAGGGCGAACTCTGAA. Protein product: CASSVGDRANSE. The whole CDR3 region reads CASSVGDRANSEAFF.

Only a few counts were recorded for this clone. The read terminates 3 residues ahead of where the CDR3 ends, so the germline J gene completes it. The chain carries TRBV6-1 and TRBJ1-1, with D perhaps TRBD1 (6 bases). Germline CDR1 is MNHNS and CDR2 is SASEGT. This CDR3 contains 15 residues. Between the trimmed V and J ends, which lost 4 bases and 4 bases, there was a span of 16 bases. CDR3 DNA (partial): TGTGCCAGCAGTGCATACAGGGAAAGTCGCACTGAA. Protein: CASSAYRESRTE. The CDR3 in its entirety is CASSAYRESRTEAFF.

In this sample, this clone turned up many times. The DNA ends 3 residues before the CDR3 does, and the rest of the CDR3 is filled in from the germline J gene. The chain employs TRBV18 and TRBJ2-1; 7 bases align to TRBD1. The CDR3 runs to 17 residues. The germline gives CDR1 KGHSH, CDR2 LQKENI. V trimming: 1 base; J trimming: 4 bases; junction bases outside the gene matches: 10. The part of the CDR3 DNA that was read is TGTGCCAGCTCACCACTTCGGGAACAGGGGAATTACAATGAG. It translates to CASSPLREQGNYNE. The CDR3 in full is CASSPLREQGNYNEQFF.

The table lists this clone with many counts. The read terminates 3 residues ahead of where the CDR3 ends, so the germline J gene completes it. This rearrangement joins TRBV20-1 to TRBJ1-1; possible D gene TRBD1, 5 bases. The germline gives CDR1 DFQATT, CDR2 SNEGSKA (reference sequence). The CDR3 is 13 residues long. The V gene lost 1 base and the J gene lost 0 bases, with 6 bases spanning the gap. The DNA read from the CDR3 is TGCAGTGCTAGAGGACAGATGAACACTGAA. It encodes CSARGQMNTE. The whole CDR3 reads CSARGQMNTEAFF.

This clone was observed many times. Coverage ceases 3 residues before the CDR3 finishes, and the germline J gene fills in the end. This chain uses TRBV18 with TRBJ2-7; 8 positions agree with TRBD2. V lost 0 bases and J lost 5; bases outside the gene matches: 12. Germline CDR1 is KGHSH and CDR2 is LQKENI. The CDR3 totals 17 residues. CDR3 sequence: CASSPPREGVGGHEQYF. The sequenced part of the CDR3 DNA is TGTGCCAGCTCACCACCACGGGAGGGTGTGGGGGGTCACGAG.

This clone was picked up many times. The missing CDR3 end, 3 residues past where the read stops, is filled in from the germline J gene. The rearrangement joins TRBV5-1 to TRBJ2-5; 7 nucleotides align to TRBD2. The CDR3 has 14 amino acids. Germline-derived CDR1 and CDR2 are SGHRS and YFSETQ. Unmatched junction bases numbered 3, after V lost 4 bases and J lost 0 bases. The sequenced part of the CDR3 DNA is TGCGCCAGCAGCACGGGGACTAACCAAGAGACC. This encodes CASSTGTNQET. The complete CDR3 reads CASSTGTNQETQYF. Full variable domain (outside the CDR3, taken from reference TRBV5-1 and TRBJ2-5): KAGVTQTPRYLIKTRGQQVTLSCSPISGHRSVSWYQQTPGQGLQFLFEYFSETQRNKGNFPGRFSGRQFSNSRSEMNVSTLELGDSALYLCASSTGTNQETQYFGPGTRLLVL.

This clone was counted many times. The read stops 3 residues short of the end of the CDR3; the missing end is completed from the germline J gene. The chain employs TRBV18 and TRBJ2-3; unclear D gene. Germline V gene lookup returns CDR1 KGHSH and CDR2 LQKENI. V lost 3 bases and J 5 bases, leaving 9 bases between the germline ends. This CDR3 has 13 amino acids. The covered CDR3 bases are TGTGCCAGCTCACCCCTCAGTCGAGATACG. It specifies CASSPLSRDT. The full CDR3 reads CASSPLSRDTQYF.

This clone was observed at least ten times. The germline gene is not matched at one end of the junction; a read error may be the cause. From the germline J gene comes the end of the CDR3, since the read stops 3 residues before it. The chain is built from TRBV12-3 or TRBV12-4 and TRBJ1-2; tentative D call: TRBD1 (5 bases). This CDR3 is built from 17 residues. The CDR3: CASSLGSPYGAVYGYTF. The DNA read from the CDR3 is TGTGCCAGCAGCTTAGGGTCACCCTATGGGGCCGTCTATGGC.

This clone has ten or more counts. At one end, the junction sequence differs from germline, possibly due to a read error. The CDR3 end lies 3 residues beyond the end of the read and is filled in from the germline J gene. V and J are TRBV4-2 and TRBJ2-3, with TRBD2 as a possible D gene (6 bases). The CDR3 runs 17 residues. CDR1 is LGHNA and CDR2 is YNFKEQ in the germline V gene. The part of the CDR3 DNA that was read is TGCGCCAGCAGCCAAGTTACTAGCCCCCACCGCACAGATACG. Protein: CASSQVTSPHRTDT. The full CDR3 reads CASSQVTSPHRTDTQYF.

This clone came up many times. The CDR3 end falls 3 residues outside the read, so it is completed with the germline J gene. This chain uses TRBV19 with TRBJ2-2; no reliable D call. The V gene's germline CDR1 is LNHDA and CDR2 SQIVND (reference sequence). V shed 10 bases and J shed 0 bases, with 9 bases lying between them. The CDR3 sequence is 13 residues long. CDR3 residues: CATGSTNTGELFF. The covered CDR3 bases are TGTGCCACAGGATCCACGAACACCGGGGAG.

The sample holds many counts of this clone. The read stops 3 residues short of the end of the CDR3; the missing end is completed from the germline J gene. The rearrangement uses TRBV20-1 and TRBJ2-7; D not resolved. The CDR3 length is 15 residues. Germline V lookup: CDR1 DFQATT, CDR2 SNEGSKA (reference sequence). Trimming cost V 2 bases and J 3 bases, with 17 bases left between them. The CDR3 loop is CSARRLDTDVYEQYF. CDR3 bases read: TGCAGTGCTAGACGCCTTGACACCGACGTCTACGAG.